A selection of T cell receptor beta chains follows, all from one sample in a study of blood T cells in healthy people across ages. TCRdb ran MiXCR on the 5' RACE reads and lists one entry per CDR3 protein. The sample lists some 1,000,000 distinct CDR3 sequences; roughly a quarter were seen once. The same sample was also used in a study of T cells of mothers and their children.

What was sequenced was blood. Every receptor here comes from a girl aged 2-10 years in good health. CDR3s include the opening cysteine and the closing phenylalanine or tryptophan. D genes are given only for firm matches. Only part of the rows carry a size: once, few, many, or a class if the clone is expanded.

many	TRBV27	-	TRBJ2-3	CASSLSTSTDTQYF
-	TRBV6-1	TRBD2	TRBJ2-1	CASSERVGLAGAGEQFF
-	TRBV7-6	-	TRBJ2-5	CASSTPGHIKGQETQYF
-	TRBV24-1	-	TRBJ2-2	CATSDLGPTAELFF
few	TRBV28	-	TRBJ2-5	CASSPMGFRGEETQYF
few	TRBV5-1	-	-	CASSPDERNEQFF
-	TRBV5-1	-	TRBJ2-7	CASSLGDTLSYEQYF
-	TRBV4-3	-	TRBJ2-7	CASGQGPGGLDEQYF
few	TRBV6-1	-	TRBJ2-1	CASHRDGTYGDEQFF
-	TRBV3-1	-	-	CASGAGSHEQYF
few	TRBV7-2	TRBD2	TRBJ2-5	CASSVRGRHQETQYF
-	TRBV29-1	-	TRBJ2-5	CSVAGEGLGTQYF
-	TRBV4-3	-	TRBJ2-6	CASSQETANSGANVLTF
-	TRBV29-1	-	TRBJ2-5	CSVEDDRYSQETQYF
-	TRBV4-3	-	TRBJ1-3	CASSQELVISGNTVYF
-	TRBV7-7	-	TRBJ2-7	CAIHNPDPIHEQYF
-	TRBV28	-	-	CASSFVVGGGETQYF
-	TRBV4-2	-	TRBJ2-1	CASSQDQPSEQFF
-	TRBV3-1	TRBD2	-	CASSTRLAGPQGTQYF
-	TRBV6-5	-	TRBJ2-5	CASRNFLDSTETQYF
-	TRBV7-3	-	TRBJ2-7	CASSRQPSYEQYF
few	TRBV12-3/TRBV12-4	-	TRBJ2-1	CASSSVEGRNEQFF
once	TRBV12-3/TRBV12-4	TRBD2	-	CASSFGLAGGPGNEQFF
few	TRBV19	TRBD1	TRBJ1-6	CASKGDRVQNSPLHF
-	TRBV5-1	TRBD1	TRBJ2-5	CASSDGTAGETQYF
few	TRBV9	-	TRBJ2-5	CASSVRAGETQYF
-	TRBV2	-	TRBJ2-1	CASKLEARSSYNEQFF
-	TRBV28	-	TRBJ1-1	CASSHFTGYTEAFF
few	TRBV3-1	-	TRBJ2-5	CASSQAPGAETQYF
few	TRBV5-1	-	TRBJ2-2	CASSSGHLTNTGELFF
once	TRBV7-9	-	TRBJ2-1	CASSLAVDYSYNEQFF
-	TRBV19	-	TRBJ2-3	CASSPNRLGTDTQYF